This T cell receptor (beta chain) stems from a study of tumor-infiltrating lymphocytes in oesophageal squamous cell carcinoma. A single record per CDR3 protein comes from TCRdb applying MiXCR to the PCR reads. The repertoire consists of approximately 12,000 distinct CDR3 sequences, with under 55% occurring once and the leading ten covering 14%. Germline-derived CDR1 and CDR2 are SGHTA and FQGNSA. The CDR3 loop spans 16 amino acids. Material: normal esophageal tissue next to the tumor. The rearrangement uses TRBV7-2 and TRBJ2-5; perhaps D is TRBD1 or TRBD2 (5 bases each). The J call is uncertain, as TRBJ2-1 better fits the DNA end. The clonotype originates from a male donor with esophageal squamous cell carcinoma. CDR3 DNA: TGTGCCAGCAGCGGACGAGGGGACCCGGCCTACAATGAGCAGTTCTTC. It specifies CASSGRGDPAYNEQFF.